This T cell receptor (beta chain) was retrieved from a study of blood T cell repertoires in COVID-19. On the study more broadly: Researchers got acute and convalescent COVID-19 samples from the United States, Italy and Spain. Sample material is recorded as cDNA or gDNA derived from T cells, B-cell-depleted T cells, or PBMCs.

Trimming shortened V by 6 bases and J by 9 bases, and 12 bases separated the two germline ends. The CDR3 is 12 residues long. Germline V lookup: CDR1 KGHSH, CDR2 LQKENI. Original processing notes: Amplification of reference gene primers provided the estimated nucleated cell counts. Assay used: immunoSEQ multiplex PCR; TCRdb lists only in-frame clones, some missing. Clone size and the V and J calls come from that table; the DNA yielded D and trimming. The table lists around 150,000 clones, 85% of them singletons, with around 1.1% in the top ten. The clonotype was recovered from a man in his forties or fifties with acute or convalescent COVID-19. Specimen: peripheral blood. This chain connects TRBV18 to TRBJ1-5; D is unclear. CDR3 region: CASSPDPGPQHF. CDR3 nucleotides: TGTGCCAGCTCCCCCGACCCGGGGCCCCAGCATTTT.